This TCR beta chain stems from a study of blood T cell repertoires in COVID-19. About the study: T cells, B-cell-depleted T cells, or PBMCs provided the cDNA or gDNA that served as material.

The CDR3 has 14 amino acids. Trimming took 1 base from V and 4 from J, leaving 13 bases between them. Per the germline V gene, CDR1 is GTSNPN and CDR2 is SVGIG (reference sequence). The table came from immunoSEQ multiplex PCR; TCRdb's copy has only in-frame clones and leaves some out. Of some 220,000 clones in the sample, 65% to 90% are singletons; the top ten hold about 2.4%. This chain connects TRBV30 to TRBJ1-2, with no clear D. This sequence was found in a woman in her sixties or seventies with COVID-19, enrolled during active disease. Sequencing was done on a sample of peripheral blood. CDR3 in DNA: TGTGCCTGGAGTGAGGCAGCGTACTTCTATGGCTACACCTTC. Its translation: CAWSEAAYFYGYTF.